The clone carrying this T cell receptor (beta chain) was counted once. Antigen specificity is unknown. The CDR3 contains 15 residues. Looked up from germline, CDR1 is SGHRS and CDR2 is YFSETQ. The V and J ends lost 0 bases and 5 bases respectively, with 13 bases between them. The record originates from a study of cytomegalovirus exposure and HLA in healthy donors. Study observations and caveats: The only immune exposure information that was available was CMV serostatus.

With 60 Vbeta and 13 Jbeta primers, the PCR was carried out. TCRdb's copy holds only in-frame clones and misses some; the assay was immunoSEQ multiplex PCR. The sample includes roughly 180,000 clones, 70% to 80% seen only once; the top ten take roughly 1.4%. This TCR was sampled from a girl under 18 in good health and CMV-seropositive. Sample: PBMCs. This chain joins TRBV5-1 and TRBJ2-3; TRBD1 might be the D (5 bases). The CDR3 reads CASSLAGYPQDTQYF. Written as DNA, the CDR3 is TGCGCCAGCAGCTTGGCAGGGTACCCTCAAGATACGCAGTATTTT.